This T cell receptor beta chain comes out of a study of T cell responses to AZD1222 COVID-19 vaccine. CDR3 length: 16 residues. The V end lost 7 bases, the J end lost 0 bases, and 18 bases lay between the germline ends. CDR1 and CDR2 (germline): MDHEN, SYDVKM. The data were produced by immunoSEQ multiplex PCR, yet TCRdb's version contains in-frame clones alone and is incomplete. Of 100,000 or so clones in the sample, about 88% are singletons; the top ten hold approximately 5%. Comment on this clone: Its antigen is not identified.

General study results and limits: Spike regions recognized by vaccine-associated CD4 TCRs spanned the protein, led by 160-218 and 743-854. Donors were chiefly white British, with a greater number of females, and clonal diversity was perhaps underestimated.

The sequence came from an adult who received the AZD1222 COVID-19 vaccine. The sample in question was peripheral blood, obtained 28 days after the second AZD1222 dose. The chain is built from TRBV28 and TRBJ1-2; no reliable D call. CDR3 region: CASTVPGNTANYGYTF. CDR3 DNA sequence: TGTGCCAGCACGGTCCCGGGGAACACAGCTAACTATGGCTACACCTTC.